The 2 T cell receptor beta chains given below trace back to one sample, sequenced in a study of cytomegalovirus exposure and HLA in healthy donors. The PCR was carried out with 60 Vbeta primers and 13 Jbeta primers. The method was immunoSEQ multiplex PCR; TCRdb's version includes in-frame clones alone and lacks a portion of them. This sample has around 160,000 clones, with more than 65% found just once. Sequenced: PBMCs. Receptor source: a middle-aged woman in good health and CMV-seropositive.

This clone was seen a handful of times. V is TRBV6-5 and J is TRBJ2-5; a weak D match, TRBD1 (5 bases). Deletions cut 2 bases from V and 1 base from J, with 5 bases between. CDR1 is MNHEY and CDR2 is SVGAGI in the germline V gene. This CDR3 is built from 13 residues. The CDR3 loop reads CASSYRGQETQYF. The CDR3 DNA reads as TGTGCCAGCAGTTACAGGGGCCAAGAGACCCAGTACTTC.

The chain links TRBV5-1 to TRBJ2-7; 9 bases agree with TRBD2. V lost 2 bases to trimming and J lost 6 bases; unmatched junction nucleotides: 9. There are 15 residues in the CDR3. CDR1 and CDR2 from the germline V gene are SGHRS and YFSETQ. The CDR3 coding sequence is TGCGCCAGCAGCTTAGGGACTAGCTGGGGTCTCGAGCAGTACTTC. This gives the protein CASSLGTSWGLEQYF. Based on the CDR3 plus reference TRBV5-1 and TRBJ2-7, the full variable domain is KAGVTQTPRYLIKTRGQQVTLSCSPISGHRSVSWYQQTPGQGLQFLFEYFSETQRNKGNFPGRFSGRQFSNSRSEMNVSTLELGDSALYLCASSLGTSWGLEQYFGPGTRLTVT.